This TCR beta chain derives from a study of OX40 agonist ivuxolimab in advanced cancers. Across the whole study: Every patient in dose escalation had hepatocellular carcinoma, melanoma, renal cell or head and neck cancer.

With regard to this clone: Its antigen is as yet unknown.

The study's findings and limits: Both blood CD4+ and CD8+ T cells showed clonal growth by week 6 at 0.1 to 3.0 mg/kg. Partial responders at 0.1-3.0 mg/kg had among the lowest clonal expansion.

Some clones are missing from TCRdb's copy, which holds only in-frame ones; the method was immunoSEQ multiplex PCR. The table lists some 62,000 clones, about 89% of them singletons. Germline V lookup: CDR1 SQVTM, CDR2 ANQGSEA. Trimming pared 4 bases from V and 3 bases from J, leaving 12 bases between. The CDR3 totals 13 residues. With baseline, cycle 4 day 1, and cycle 7 day 1 as timepoints, blood was sampled. The chain employs TRBV29-1 and TRBJ1-2; D perhaps matches TRBD1 (6 bases). The source of this sequence is an adult with an advanced solid tumor such as melanoma, head and neck, liver or kidney cancer. The sample in question was CD4+ or CD8+ T cells sorted from blood, obtained in a trial of the OX40 agonist ivuxolimab. The DNA for the CDR3 is TGCAGCGTTGTGACAGGCGATTACTATGGCTACACCTTC. Translating gives CSVVTGDYYGYTF.